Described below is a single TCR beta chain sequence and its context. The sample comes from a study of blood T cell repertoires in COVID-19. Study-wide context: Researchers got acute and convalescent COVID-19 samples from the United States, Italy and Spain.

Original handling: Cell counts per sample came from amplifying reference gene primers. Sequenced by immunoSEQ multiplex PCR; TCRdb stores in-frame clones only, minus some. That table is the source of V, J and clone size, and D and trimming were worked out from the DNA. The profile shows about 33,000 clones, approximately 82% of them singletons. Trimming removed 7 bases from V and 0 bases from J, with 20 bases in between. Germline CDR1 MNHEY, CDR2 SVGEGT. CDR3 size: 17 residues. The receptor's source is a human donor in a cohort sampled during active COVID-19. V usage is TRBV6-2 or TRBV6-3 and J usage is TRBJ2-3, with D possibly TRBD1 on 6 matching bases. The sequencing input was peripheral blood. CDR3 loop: CASTPSLGAASTDTQYF. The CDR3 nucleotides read TGTGCCAGCACCCCTTCTCTGGGGGCGGCTAGCACAGATACGCAGTATTTT.